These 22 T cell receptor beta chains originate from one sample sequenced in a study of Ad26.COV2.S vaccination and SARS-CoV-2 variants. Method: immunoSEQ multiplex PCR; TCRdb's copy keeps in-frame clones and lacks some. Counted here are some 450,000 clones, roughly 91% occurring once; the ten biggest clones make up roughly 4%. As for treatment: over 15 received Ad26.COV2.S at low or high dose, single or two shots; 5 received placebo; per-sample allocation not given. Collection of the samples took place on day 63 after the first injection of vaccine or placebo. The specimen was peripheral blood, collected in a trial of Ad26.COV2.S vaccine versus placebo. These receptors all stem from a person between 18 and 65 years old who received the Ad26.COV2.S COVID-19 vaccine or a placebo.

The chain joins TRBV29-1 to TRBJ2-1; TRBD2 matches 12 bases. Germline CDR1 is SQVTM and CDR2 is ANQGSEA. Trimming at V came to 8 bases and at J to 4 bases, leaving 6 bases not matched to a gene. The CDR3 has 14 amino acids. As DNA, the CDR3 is TGCAGCCCCCGGACTAGCGGGACTTACAATGAGCAGTTCTTC. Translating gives CSPRTSGTYNEQFF.

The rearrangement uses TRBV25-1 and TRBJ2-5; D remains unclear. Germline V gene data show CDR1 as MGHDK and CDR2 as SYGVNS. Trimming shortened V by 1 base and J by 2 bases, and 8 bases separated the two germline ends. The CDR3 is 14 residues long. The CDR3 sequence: CASSEWASQETQYF. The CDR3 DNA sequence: TGTGCCAGCAGTGAATGGGCCAGTCAAGAGACCCAGTACTTC. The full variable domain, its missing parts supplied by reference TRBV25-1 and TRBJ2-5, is EADIYQTPRYLVIGTGKKITLECSQTMGHDKMYWYQQDPGMELHLIHYSYGVNSTEKGDLSSESTVSRIRTEHFPLTLESARPSHTSQYLCASSEWASQETQYFGPGTRLLVL.

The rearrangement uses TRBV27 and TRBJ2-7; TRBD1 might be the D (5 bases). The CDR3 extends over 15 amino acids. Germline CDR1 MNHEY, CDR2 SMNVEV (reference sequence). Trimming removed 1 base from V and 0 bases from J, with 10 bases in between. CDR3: CASSLWGGASYEQYF. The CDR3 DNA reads TGTGCCAGCAGTTTATGGGGTGGGGCCTCCTACGAGCAGTACTTC.

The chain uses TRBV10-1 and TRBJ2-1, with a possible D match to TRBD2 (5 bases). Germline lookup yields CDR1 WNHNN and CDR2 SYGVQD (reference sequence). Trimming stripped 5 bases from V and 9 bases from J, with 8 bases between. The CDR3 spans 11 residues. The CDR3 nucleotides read TGCGCCAGCAGTTTGAGGGCTGAGCAGTTCTTC. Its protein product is CASSLRAEQFF.

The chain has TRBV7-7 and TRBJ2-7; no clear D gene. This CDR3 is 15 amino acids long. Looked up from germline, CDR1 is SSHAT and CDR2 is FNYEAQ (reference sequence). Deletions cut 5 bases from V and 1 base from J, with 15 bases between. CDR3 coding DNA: TGTGCCAGCAGCGCCAACCCCGACGGTTCCTACGAGCAGTACTTC. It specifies CASSANPDGSYEQYF. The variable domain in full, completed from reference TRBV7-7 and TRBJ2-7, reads GAGVSQSPRYKVTKRGQDVTLRCDPISSHATLYWYQQALGQGPEFLTYFNYEAQPDKSGLPSDRFSAERPEGSISTLTIQRTEQRDSAMYRCASSANPDGSYEQYFGPGTRLTVT.

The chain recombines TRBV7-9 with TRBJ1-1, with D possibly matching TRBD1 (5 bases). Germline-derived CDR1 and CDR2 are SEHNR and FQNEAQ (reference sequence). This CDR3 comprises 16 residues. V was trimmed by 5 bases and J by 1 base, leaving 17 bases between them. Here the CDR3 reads CASSIYRTHKNTEAFF. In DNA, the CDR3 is TGTGCCAGCAGCATCTATCGGACACACAAGAACACTGAAGCTTTCTTT.

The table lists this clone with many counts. The CDR3, as DNA: TGTGCCAGTAGTAGAGACCCTGCCTACGAGCAGTACTTC. Translation gives CASSRDPAYEQYF. The V gene is TRBV19, the J gene TRBJ2-7, with D unclear. V was clipped by 4 bases and J by 2 bases, with 9 bases between them. The CDR3 is made up of 13 amino acids. Germline V lookup: CDR1 LNHDA, CDR2 SQIVND (reference sequence).

This CDR3 reads CASTTWASGMVEQYF. The CDR3 nucleotides are TGTGCCAGCACCACGTGGGCTAGCGGGATGGTCGAGCAGTACTTC. The chain employs TRBV6-5 and TRBJ2-7; 9 positions match TRBD2. Germline lookup yields CDR1 MNHEY and CDR2 SVGAGI. CDR3 length: 15 residues. V was pared by 7 bases and J by 6 bases, with 13 bases of the junction left unmatched.

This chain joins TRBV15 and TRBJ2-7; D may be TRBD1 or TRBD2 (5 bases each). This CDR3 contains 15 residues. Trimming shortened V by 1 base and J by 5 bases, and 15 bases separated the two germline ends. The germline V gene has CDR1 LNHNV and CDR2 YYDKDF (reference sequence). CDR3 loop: CATSRGGVGENEQYF. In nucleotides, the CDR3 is TGTGCCACCAGCAGAGGAGGGGTGGGGGAGAACGAGCAGTACTTC.

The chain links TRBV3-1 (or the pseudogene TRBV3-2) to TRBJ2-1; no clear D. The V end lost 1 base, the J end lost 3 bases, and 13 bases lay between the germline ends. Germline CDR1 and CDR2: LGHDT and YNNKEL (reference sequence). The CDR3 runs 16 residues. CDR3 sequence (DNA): TGTGCCAGCAGCCAAGGACTCAACTCGGGCTACAATGAGCAGTTCTTC. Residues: CASSQGLNSGYNEQFF.

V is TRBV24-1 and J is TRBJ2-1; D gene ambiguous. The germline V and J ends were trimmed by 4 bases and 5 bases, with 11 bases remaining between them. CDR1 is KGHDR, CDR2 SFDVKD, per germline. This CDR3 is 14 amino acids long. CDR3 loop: CATSEFGFNNEQFF. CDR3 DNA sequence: TGTGCCACCAGTGAATTTGGTTTTAACAATGAGCAGTTCTTC.

This CDR3 is CASSSGTSAGRQFF. CDR3 nucleotide sequence: TGTGCCAGCAGCTCCGGGACTAGTGCAGGGCGGCAGTTCTTC. The chain links TRBV11-1 to TRBJ2-1, with 8 bases fitting TRBD2. The CDR3 runs 14 residues. The V gene's germline CDR1 is SGHAT and CDR2 FQDESV (reference sequence). After removal of 4 bases from V and 12 bases from J, the junction contained 11 bases not matched to a gene.

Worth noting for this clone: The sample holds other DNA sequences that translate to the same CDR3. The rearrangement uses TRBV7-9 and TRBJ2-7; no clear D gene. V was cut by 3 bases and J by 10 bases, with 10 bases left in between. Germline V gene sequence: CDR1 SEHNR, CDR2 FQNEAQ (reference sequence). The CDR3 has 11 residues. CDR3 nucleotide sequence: TGTGCCAGCAGCTTTGTCCTGGAACAGTACTTC. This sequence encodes CASSFVLEQYF.

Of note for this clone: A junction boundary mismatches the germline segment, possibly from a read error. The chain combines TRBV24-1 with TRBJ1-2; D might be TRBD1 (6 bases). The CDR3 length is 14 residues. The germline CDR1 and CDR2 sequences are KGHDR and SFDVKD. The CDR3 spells CATRDSGDKGGYTF. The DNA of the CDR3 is TGTGCCACCAGAGATTCCGGGGACAAGGGTGGCTACACCTTC.

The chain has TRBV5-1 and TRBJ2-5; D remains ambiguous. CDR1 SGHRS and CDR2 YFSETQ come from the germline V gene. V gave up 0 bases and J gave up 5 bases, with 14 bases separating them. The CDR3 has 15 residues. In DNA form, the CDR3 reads TGCGCCAGCAGCTTGGGCACCTCGCTTGGGGAGACCCAGTACTTC. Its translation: CASSLGTSLGETQYF. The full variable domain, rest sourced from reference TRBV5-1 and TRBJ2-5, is KAGVTQTPRYLIKTRGQQVTLSCSPISGHRSVSWYQQTPGQGLQFLFEYFSETQRNKGNFPGRFSGRQFSNSRSEMNVSTLELGDSALYLCASSLGTSLGETQYFGPGTRLLVL.

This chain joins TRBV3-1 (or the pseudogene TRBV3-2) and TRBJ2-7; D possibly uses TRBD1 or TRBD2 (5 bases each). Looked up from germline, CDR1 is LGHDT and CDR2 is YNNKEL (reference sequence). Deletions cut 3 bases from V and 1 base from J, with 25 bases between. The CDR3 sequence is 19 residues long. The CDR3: CASSHPLKPGRMDSYEQYF. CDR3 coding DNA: TGTGCCAGCAGCCACCCCCTTAAGCCGGGACGAATGGATTCCTACGAGCAGTACTTC.

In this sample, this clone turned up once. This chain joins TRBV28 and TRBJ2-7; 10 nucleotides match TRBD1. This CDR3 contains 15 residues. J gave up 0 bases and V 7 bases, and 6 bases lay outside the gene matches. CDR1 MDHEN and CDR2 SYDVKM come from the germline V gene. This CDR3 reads CASTPTGGISYEQYF. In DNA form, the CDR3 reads TGTGCCAGCACACCGACAGGGGGCATCTCCTACGAGCAGTACTTC. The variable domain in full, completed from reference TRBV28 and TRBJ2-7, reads DVKVTQSSRYLVKRTGEKVFLECVQDMDHENMFWYRQDPGLGLRLIYFSYDVKMKEKGDIPEGYSVSREKKERFSLILESASTNQTSMYLCASTPTGGISYEQYFGPGTRLTVT.

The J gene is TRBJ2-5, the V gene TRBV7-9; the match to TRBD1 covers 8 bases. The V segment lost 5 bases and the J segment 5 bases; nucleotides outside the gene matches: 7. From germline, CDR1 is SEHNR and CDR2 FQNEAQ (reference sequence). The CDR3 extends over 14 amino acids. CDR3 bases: TGTGCCAGCAGCCTACGACAGGGGACGGAGACCCAGTACTTC. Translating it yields CASSLRQGTETQYF.

The CDR3 nucleotides are TGTGCTATCTCGACGAGGGGCCCCACAGATACGCAGTATTTT. Its translation: CAISTRGPTDTQYF. The rearrangement joins TRBV6-5 to TRBJ2-3; D is perhaps TRBD1 or TRBD2 (5 bases each). Germline assignment: CDR1 MNHEY and CDR2 SVGAGI. The CDR3 sequence is 14 residues long.

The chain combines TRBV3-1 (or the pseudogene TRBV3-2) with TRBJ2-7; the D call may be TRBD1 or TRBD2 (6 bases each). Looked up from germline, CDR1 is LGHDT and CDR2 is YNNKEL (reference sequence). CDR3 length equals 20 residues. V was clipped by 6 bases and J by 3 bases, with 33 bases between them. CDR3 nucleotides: TGTGCCAGCAGACATCTCATTCGCGAGGGGGGCGCCGGGTTGGACTACGAGCAGTACTTC. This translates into CASRHLIREGGAGLDYEQYF.

CDR3 DNA: TGCGCCAGCAGGACCGGACTAGCTTTTGAGACCCAGTACTTC. Amino acid sequence: CASRTGLAFETQYF. The rearrangement uses TRBV5-1 and TRBJ2-5; TRBD2 aligns across 8 bases. CDR3 size: 14 residues. The V gene's germline CDR1 is SGHRS and CDR2 YFSETQ. The junction had 8 bases not matched to a gene; V was cut back by 5 bases and J by 5 bases.

The CDR3 nucleotides are TGTGCCAGCAGTCCAACGGTTTCCTATAATTCACCCCTCCACTTT. Translation gives CASSPTVSYNSPLHF. The rearrangement links TRBV28 to TRBJ1-6; D is undetermined. V was shortened by 5 bases and J by 1 base, with 9 bases between the two germline ends. The CDR3 totals 15 residues. CDR1 and CDR2 from the germline V gene are MDHEN and SYDVKM.